This T cell receptor (beta chain) was recorded in a study of human T cells and chemical hapten exposure. Study-level information: Patients received weekly diphenylcyclopropenone doses to the scalp throughout the approximately 24-week study.

This clonotype has at least ten counts. TCRdb reanalysed the RACE reads using MiXCR and keeps one entry per CDR3 protein. Here the sample spans approximately 350,000 distinct CDR3 sequences, roughly 6.3% being singletons. The CDR3 runs 16 residues. The germline CDR1 and CDR2 sequences are KGHSH and LQKENI. With 1 base removed from V and 1 base from J, the gap between germline ends came to 14 bases. This sample's time point: patch test 2, 6 weeks after DPC sensitization. Treatment meaning: therapeutic diphenylcyclopropenone sensitization with weekly scalp DPC. This clonotype was sampled from a woman between 18 and 30 years old with alopecia areata. Some clones in this sample may be carry-over from other donors' samples. The sample consisted of whole blood, taken in connection with sensitization to the hapten diphenylcyclopropenone (DPC). The J gene is TRBJ2-7, the V gene TRBV18, with a tentative D call TRBD1 (6 bases). DNA of the CDR3: TGTGCCAGCTCACCACTATCGGGGACATATTCCTACGAGCAGTACTTC. Encoded protein: CASSPLSGTYSYEQYF.